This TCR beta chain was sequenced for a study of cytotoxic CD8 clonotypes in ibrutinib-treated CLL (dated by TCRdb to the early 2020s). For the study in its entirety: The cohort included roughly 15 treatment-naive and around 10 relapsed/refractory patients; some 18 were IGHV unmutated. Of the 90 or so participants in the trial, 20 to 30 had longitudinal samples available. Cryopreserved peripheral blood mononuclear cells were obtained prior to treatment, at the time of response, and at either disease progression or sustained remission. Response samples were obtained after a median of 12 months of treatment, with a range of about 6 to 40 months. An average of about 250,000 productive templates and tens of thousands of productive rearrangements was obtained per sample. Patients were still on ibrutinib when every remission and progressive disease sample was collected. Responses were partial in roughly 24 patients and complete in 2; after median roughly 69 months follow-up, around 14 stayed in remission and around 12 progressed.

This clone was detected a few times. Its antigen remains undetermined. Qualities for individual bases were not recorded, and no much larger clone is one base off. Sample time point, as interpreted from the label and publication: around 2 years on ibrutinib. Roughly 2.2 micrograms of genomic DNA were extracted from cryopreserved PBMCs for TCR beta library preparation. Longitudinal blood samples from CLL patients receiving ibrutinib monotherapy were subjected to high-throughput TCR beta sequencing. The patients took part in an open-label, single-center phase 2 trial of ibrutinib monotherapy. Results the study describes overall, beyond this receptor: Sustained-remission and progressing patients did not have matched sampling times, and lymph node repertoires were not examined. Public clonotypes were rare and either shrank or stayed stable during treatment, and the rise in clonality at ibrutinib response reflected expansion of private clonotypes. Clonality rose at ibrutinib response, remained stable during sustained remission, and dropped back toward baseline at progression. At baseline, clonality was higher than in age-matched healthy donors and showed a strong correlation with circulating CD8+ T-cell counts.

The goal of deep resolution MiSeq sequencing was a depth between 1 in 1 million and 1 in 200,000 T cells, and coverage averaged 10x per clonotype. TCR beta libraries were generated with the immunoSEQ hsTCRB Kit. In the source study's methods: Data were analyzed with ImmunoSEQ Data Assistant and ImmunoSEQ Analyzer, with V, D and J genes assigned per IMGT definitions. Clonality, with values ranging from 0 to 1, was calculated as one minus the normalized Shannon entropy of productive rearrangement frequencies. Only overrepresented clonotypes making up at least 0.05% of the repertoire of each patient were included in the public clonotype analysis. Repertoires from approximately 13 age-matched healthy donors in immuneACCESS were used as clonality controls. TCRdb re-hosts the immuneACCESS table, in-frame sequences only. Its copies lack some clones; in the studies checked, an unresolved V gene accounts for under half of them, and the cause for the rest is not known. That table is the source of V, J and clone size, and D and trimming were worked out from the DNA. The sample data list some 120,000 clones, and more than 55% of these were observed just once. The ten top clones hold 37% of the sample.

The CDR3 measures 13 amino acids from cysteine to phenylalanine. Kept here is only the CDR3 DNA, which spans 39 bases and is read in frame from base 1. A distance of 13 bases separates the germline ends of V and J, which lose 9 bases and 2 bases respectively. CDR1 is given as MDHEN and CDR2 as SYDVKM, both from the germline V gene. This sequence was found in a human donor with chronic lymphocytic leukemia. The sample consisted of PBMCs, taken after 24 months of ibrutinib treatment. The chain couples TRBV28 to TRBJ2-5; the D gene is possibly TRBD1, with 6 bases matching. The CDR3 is CASETGLQETQYF. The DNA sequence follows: TGTGCCAGTGAAACAGGGTTGCAAGAGACCCAGTACTTC.